Below, 31 T cell receptor beta chains from the same sample are listed, as sequenced in a study of OX40 agonist ivuxolimab in advanced cancers. Here immunoSEQ multiplex PCR was the method, and the copy in TCRdb shows in-frame clones only, minus some. This sample has approximately 80,000 clones, with 80% to 95% found just once. This material consisted of CD4+ or CD8+ T cells sorted from blood, taken in a trial of the OX40 agonist ivuxolimab. The source of these receptors is an adult with an advanced solid tumor such as melanoma, head and neck, liver or kidney cancer.

This chain uses TRBV7-2 with TRBJ2-5, with 7 bases fitting TRBD2. CDR3 length: 14 residues. Losses at the gene ends were 5 bases for V and 5 bases for J; bases not matched to a gene: 8. CDR1 SGHTA and CDR2 FQGNSA come from the germline V gene. The DNA for the CDR3 is TGTGCCAGCAGCCCGGGGGGTGCTGGGGAGACCCAGTACTTC. It specifies CASSPGGAGETQYF.

V is TRBV18 and J is TRBJ2-1; no clear D. The germline V gene encodes CDR1 KGHSH and CDR2 LQKENI. The length of the CDR3 is 13 residues. V was trimmed by 1 base and J by 10 bases, leaving 11 bases between them. The CDR3, as DNA: TGTGCCAGCTCACCACTCGGGTCGGCCGAGCAGTTCTTC. It translates to CASSPLGSAEQFF.

The chain's CDR3 is CASSWAGGYTF. Written as DNA, the CDR3 is TGTGCCAGCAGTTGGGCCGGGGGCTACACCTTC. V usage is TRBV27 and J usage is TRBJ1-2; no reliable D call. Germline V gene sequence: CDR1 MNHEY, CDR2 SMNVEV (reference sequence). This CDR3 has 11 residues. The germline V and J ends were trimmed by 4 bases and 8 bases, with 8 bases remaining between them.

This clone turned up a few times. The chain carries TRBV7-9 and TRBJ1-2; 12 bases map to TRBD1. This CDR3 region has 16 residues. The germline gives CDR1 SEHNR, CDR2 FQNEAQ (reference sequence). The ends lost 1 base at V and 7 bases at J; junction bases unmatched: 7. The DNA of the CDR3 is TGTGCCAGCAGCTTAGTTTCGGGACAGGGGGCGCTTGGCTACACCTTC. It yields the protein CASSLVSGQGALGYTF. Supplemented by reference TRBV7-9 and TRBJ1-2, the full variable domain reads DTGVSQNPRHKITKRGQNVTFRCDPISEHNRLYWYRQTLGQGPEFLTYFQNEAQLEKSRLLSDRFSAERPKGSFSTLEIQRTEQGDSAMYLCASSLVSGQGALGYTFGSGTRLTVV.

V and J are TRBV6-5 and TRBJ2-3; the match to TRBD2 covers 7 bases. The V segment lost 9 bases and the J segment 0 bases; nucleotides outside the gene matches: 0. This CDR3 is built from 12 residues. Germline loops: CDR1 MNHEY, CDR2 SVGAGI. The CDR3 DNA reads TGTGCCAGTAGCGGGAGCACAGATACGCAGTATTTT. Amino acid sequence: CASSGSTDTQYF.

CDR3 coding DNA: TGTGCTAGTGGTTTGTTCCGGACAGGGACGAGAGATACGCAGTATTTT. This gives the protein CASGLFRTGTRDTQYF. V is TRBV12-5 and J is TRBJ2-3; the match to TRBD1 covers 8 bases. CDR3 size: 16 residues. The V and J ends lost 2 bases and 5 bases, in that order; junction bases with no gene match: 9. CDR1 is LGHNT, CDR2 FRNRAP, per germline. Full variable domain (rest looked up from reference TRBV12-5 and TRBJ2-3): DARVTQTPRHKVTEMGQEVTMRCQPILGHNTVFWYRQTMMQGLELLAYFRNRAPLDDSGMPKDRFSAEMPDATLATLKIQPSEPRDSAVYFCASGLFRTGTRDTQYFGPGTRLTVL.

This clone occurred a few times. The chain employs TRBV6-1 and TRBJ2-7, with D uncertain. V was shortened by 1 base and J by 6 bases, with 13 bases between the two germline ends. CDR1 is MNHNS, CDR2 SASEGT, per germline. The CDR3 extends over 14 amino acids. The CDR3: CASSEGPASGEQYF. The CDR3 DNA follows: TGTGCCAGCAGTGAAGGTCCGGCTTCGGGCGAGCAGTACTTC.

V gene TRBV7-3 combines with J gene TRBJ1-1; weak D call: TRBD1 (6 bases). This CDR3 is 16 amino acids long. CDR1 and CDR2 from the germline V gene are SGHTA and FQGTGA. V was trimmed by 5 bases and J by 0 bases, leaving 16 bases between them. The CDR3 nucleotides read TGTGCCAGCAGCCCGCTCTCCAGGGGCCTGAACACTGAAGCTTTCTTT. This codes for CASSPLSRGLNTEAFF.

This CDR3 reads CASSEMDRAATNEKLFF. CDR3 DNA sequence: TGTGCCAGCAGTGAAATGGACAGAGCCGCAACTAATGAAAAACTGTTTTTT. The chain is built from TRBV6-1 and TRBJ1-4; the D gene is possibly TRBD1 (6 bases). CDR3 size: 17 residues. Deletions cut 2 bases from V and 0 bases from J, with 13 bases between. Germline V gene lookup returns CDR1 MNHNS and CDR2 SASEGT.

The chain links TRBV2 to TRBJ1-2; 8 positions agree with TRBD1. CDR1 SNHLY and CDR2 FYNNEI come from the germline V gene. This CDR3 is 15 amino acids long. V shed 3 bases, J shed 4 bases, and the junction held 7 bases outside the gene matches. CDR3 protein: CASSDRGPVSYGYTF. CDR3 sequence (DNA): TGTGCCAGCAGTGACAGGGGGCCTGTTAGCTATGGCTACACCTTC.

This chain joins TRBV2 and TRBJ1-5, with no clear D. CDR1 and CDR2 (germline): SNHLY, FYNNEI. The CDR3 extends over 12 amino acids. V shed 5 bases and J shed 0 bases, with 2 bases lying between them. As DNA, the CDR3 is TGTGCCAGCAGTTATAGCAATCAGCCCCAGCATTTT. It is translated as CASSYSNQPQHF.

This rearrangement joins TRBV5-1 to TRBJ2-5; 12 bases line up with TRBD2. The CDR3 contains 15 residues. V shed 10 bases and J 4 bases; nucleotides not matched to a gene: 11. Germline V lookup: CDR1 SGHRS, CDR2 YFSETQ. The CDR3 DNA is TGCGCCCGCGGGGCTAGCGGGGGGGCTGGAGAGACCCAGTACTTC. This gives the protein CARGASGGAGETQYF.

V gene TRBV25-1 combines with J gene TRBJ1-1, with 7 bases lining up with TRBD1. The germline gives CDR1 MGHDK, CDR2 SYGVNS. This CDR3 is 14 amino acids long. V lost 9 bases and J lost 0; bases outside the gene matches: 7. The DNA for the CDR3 is TGTGCCAGTAAGCCGGGACAGATGAACACTGAAGCTTTCTTT. It is translated as CASKPGQMNTEAFF.

The rearrangement joins TRBV18 to TRBJ2-7, with D uncertain. The V and J ends lost 5 bases and 12 bases respectively, with 17 bases between them. The CDR3 runs to 12 residues. From germline, CDR1 is KGHSH and CDR2 LQKENI. DNA for the CDR3: TGTGCCAGCTCATCAAACAGAGATCCTCCGTACGTC. Translated, it gives CASSSNRDPPYV.

The chain links TRBV18 to TRBJ2-5, with 9 bases aligning to TRBD1. Unmatched junction bases numbered 7, after V lost 4 bases and J lost 4 bases. This CDR3 is 15 amino acids long. CDR1 and CDR2 from the germline V gene are KGHSH and LQKENI. The CDR3, as DNA: TGTGCCAGCTCACAAACGGGACAGGGCGTAGAGACCCAGTACTTC. This encodes CASSQTGQGVETQYF.

This sequence joins TRBV2 and TRBJ1-1; TRBD1 matches at 7 bases. Germline CDR1 SNHLY, CDR2 FYNNEI. This CDR3 has 14 residues. V lost 6 bases and J lost 1; bases outside the gene matches: 5. CDR3: CASRFRGENTEAFF. CDR3 DNA sequence: TGTGCCAGCAGATTCAGGGGGGAGAACACTGAAGCTTTCTTT.

This clone was found once. V gene TRBV11-3 combines with J gene TRBJ2-2, with D tentatively TRBD1 (6 bases). The CDR3 is 15 amino acids. The V gene lost 5 bases and the J gene lost 3 bases, with 13 bases spanning the gap. Germline loops: CDR1 SGHNT, CDR2 YENEEA. Here the CDR3 DNA reads TGTGCCAGCAGCAAGGCAGGGGAGTACACCGGGGAGCTGTTTTTT. Amino acids: CASSKAGEYTGELFF.

V usage is TRBV6-1 and J usage is TRBJ2-7; a weak D match, TRBD2 (6 bases). Per germline, CDR1 MNHNS and CDR2 SASEGT. V dropped 4 bases and J dropped 0 bases, with 13 bases sitting between them. The CDR3 has 15 amino acids. The CDR3, as DNA: TGTGCCAGCAGTGTCCGGGACTCCCCCTCCTACGAGCAGTACGTC. It yields the protein CASSVRDSPSYEQYV.

The genes are TRBV10-3 and TRBJ2-3; the D gene is possibly TRBD1 (6 bases). Per the germline V gene, CDR1 is ENHRY and CDR2 is SYGVKD. The CDR3 sequence is 14 residues long. Trimming left V 2 bases short and J 0 bases short, with 6 bases between. The CDR3 DNA reads TGTGCCATCAGTGAGGGACAGAGCACAGATACGCAGTATTTT. Protein product: CAISEGQSTDTQYF.

The V call is TRBV5-4, the J call TRBJ2-3; D not certain. The CDR3 has 15 residues. Trimming took off 1 base at V and 4 bases at J, with 13 bases between the two ends. In germline, CDR1 is SGHNT, CDR2 YYREEE (reference sequence). The CDR3 here is CASSLLSFSADTQYF. DNA of the CDR3: TGTGCCAGCAGCTTGTTATCTTTTTCGGCAGATACGCAGTATTTT.

This clone was recorded once. The CDR3 coding sequence is TGCGCCAGCAGCCAAGCCAAATACAGGGGCCTTTACAATGAGCAGTTCTTC. Protein sequence: CASSQAKYRGLYNEQFF. The chain is built from TRBV4-1 and TRBJ2-1, with 7 positions matching TRBD1. Looked up from germline, CDR1 is MGHRA and CDR2 is YSYEKL. After removal of 1 base from V and 4 bases from J, the junction contained 10 bases not matched to a gene. This CDR3 contains 17 residues.

This clone was seen only once. The rearrangement uses TRBV7-4 and TRBJ1-1; the D is unclear. Trimming cost V 5 bases and J 2 bases, with 12 bases left between them. The CDR3 is made up of 14 amino acids. Germline V lookup: CDR1 SGHVT, CDR2 SQSDAQ. The CDR3 region is CASSPWERNTEAFF. Written as DNA, the CDR3 is TGTGCCAGCAGCCCCTGGGAGAGAAACACTGAAGCTTTCTTT.

V gene TRBV19 combines with J gene TRBJ1-2; possibly TRBD1 for D (5 bases). There are 12 residues in the CDR3. The ends were cut back, 6 bases at V and 5 bases at J, with 10 bases in the middle. Looked up from germline, CDR1 is LNHDA and CDR2 is SQIVND (reference sequence). This chain's CDR3 is CASSRDGYGYTF. The CDR3 nucleotides read TGTGCCAGTAGCCGGGACGGGTATGGCTACACCTTC. Based on the CDR3 plus reference TRBV19 and TRBJ1-2, the full variable domain is DGGITQSPKYLFRKEGQNVTLSCEQNLNHDAMYWYRQDPGQGLRLIYYSQIVNDFQKGDIAEGYSVSREKKESFPLTVTSAQKNPTAFYLCASSRDGYGYTFGSGTRLTVV.

The chain joins TRBV6-1 to TRBJ1-2; the match to TRBD1 covers 8 bases. The CDR3 runs 13 residues. Per germline, CDR1 MNHNS and CDR2 SASEGT. Germline trimming cut 11 bases from V and 1 base from J; bases unmatched to any gene: 6. For the CDR3, the DNA is TGTGCCTCCTCGACAGGGGTTAACTATGGCTACACCTTC. It translates to CASSTGVNYGYTF.

The chain recombines TRBV5-5 with TRBJ1-6; D not resolved. Trimming left V 0 bases short and J 8 bases short, with 15 bases between. This CDR3 region has 16 residues. In germline, CDR1 is SGHKS, CDR2 YYEKEE (reference sequence). CDR3 nucleotide sequence: TGTGCCAGCAGCTTGGCCACCTCGGGGTCAGATTCACCCCTCCACTTT. Translation: CASSLATSGSDSPLHF.

This chain connects TRBV6-5 to TRBJ2-1, with D tentatively TRBD2 (6 bases). The CDR3 sequence is 15 residues long. Looked up from germline, CDR1 is MNHEY and CDR2 is SVGAGI. Trimming took 7 bases from V and 4 from J, leaving 17 bases between them. CDR3 region: CASTSGGVGYNEQFF. The CDR3 bases are TGTGCCAGCACCAGCGGCGGGGTCGGGTACAATGAGCAGTTCTTC.

This clone was seen a single time. V gene TRBV6-5 combines with J gene TRBJ1-2, with D tentatively TRBD1 (6 bases). Trimming pared 5 bases from V and 0 bases from J, leaving 10 bases between. In germline, CDR1 is MNHEY, CDR2 SVGAGI. The CDR3 spans 14 residues. CDR3 sequence reads: CASSKDRTNYGYTF. CDR3 sequence (DNA): TGTGCCAGCAGTAAGGACAGAACTAACTATGGCTACACCTTC.

The gene calls are TRBV18 and TRBJ1-5; no definite D call. With 5 bases removed from V and 5 bases from J, the gap between germline ends came to 7 bases. The CDR3 spans 12 residues. Per germline, CDR1 KGHSH and CDR2 LQKENI. In DNA form, the CDR3 reads TGTGCCAGCTCAATACCTGATCAGCCCCAGCATTTT. Translating gives CASSIPDQPQHF.

The chain recombines TRBV11-2 with TRBJ1-6, with TRBD1 as a possible D gene (5 bases). CDR1 is SGHAT, CDR2 FQNNGV, per germline. The CDR3 extends over 15 amino acids. Trimming cost V 6 bases and J 10 bases, with 19 bases left between them. The chain's CDR3 is CASRRPGFLRSPLHF. The CDR3 DNA reads TGTGCCAGCAGGCGACCAGGGTTTCTGAGATCACCCCTCCACTTT.

The chain uses TRBV2 and TRBJ1-2; 7 positions agree with TRBD1. J lost 4 bases, V lost 1 base, and 3 bases had no gene match. The CDR3 contains 14 residues. Germline lookup yields CDR1 SNHLY and CDR2 FYNNEI. This CDR3 is CASSEGGQLYGYTF. As DNA, the CDR3 is TGTGCCAGCAGTGAAGGGGGACAGCTCTATGGCTACACCTTC.

The chain carries TRBV28 and TRBJ1-4; D might be TRBD1 (5 bases). V lost 7 bases to trimming and J lost 8 bases, with 17 bases between them. The CDR3 contains 14 residues. Germline V CDR1 and CDR2: MDHEN, SYDVKM. The CDR3 region has the DNA TGTGCCAGCATGACGAGGGGTAATTACGAAAAACTGTTTTTT. This gives the protein CASMTRGNYEKLFF.